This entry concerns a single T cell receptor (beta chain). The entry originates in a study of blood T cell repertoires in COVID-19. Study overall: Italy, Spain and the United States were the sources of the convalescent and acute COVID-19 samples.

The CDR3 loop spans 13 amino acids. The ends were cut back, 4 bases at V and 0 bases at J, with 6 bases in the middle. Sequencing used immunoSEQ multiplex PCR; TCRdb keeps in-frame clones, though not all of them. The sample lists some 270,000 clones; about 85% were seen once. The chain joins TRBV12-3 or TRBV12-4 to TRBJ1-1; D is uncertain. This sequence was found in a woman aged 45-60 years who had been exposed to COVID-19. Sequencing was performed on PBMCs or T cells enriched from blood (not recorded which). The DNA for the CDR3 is TGTGCCAGCAGTTCGATAGTGAACACTGAAGCTTTCTTT. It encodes CASSSIVNTEAFF.